This T cell receptor (beta chain) stems from a study of beta chain features in type 1 diabetes. General study findings and limits: Type 1 diabetes patients had TCRB CDR3s that were shorter (moderately but significantly so) in all four CD4+ subsets.

Regarding this clone: The antigen remains undetermined.

V lost 2 bases and J 1 base, leaving 13 bases between the germline ends. The V gene's germline CDR1 is KGHSH and CDR2 LQKENI. The CDR3 covers 16 residues. Of the isolated RNA, all was reverse transcribed, and so the sequenced material was expressed TCRB transcripts. Clones were sequenced by immunoSEQ multiplex PCR, and TCRdb holds only the in-frame ones, with some missing. Here the sample spans hundreds of thousands of clones, over 12% being singletons. Sequencing was performed on naive CD4+ T cells from blood. The source of this sequence is a man aged 18 to 30 with type 1 diabetes. V gene TRBV18 combines with J gene TRBJ2-3, with D tentatively TRBD2 (6 bases). The CDR3 DNA reads TGTGCCAGCTCACCATACCGGGACTCTCGCACAGATACGCAGTATTTT. This encodes CASSPYRDSRTDTQYF. The full variable domain, its missing parts supplied by reference TRBV18 and TRBJ2-3, is NAGVMQNPRHLVRRRGQEARLRCSPMKGHSHVYWYRQLPEEGLKFMVYLQKENIIDESGMPKERFSAEFPKEGPSILRIQQVVRGDSAAYFCASSPYRDSRTDTQYFGPGTRLTVL.